The T cell receptor (beta chain) described here comes from a study of blood T cell repertoires in COVID-19. For the study at large: From the United States, Italy and Spain came samples of acute and convalescent COVID-19. PBMCs, B-cell-depleted T cells, or T cells were the source of the cDNA or gDNA that made up the material.

CDR1 SGDLS and CDR2 YYNGEE come from the germline V gene. The CDR3 runs to 11 residues. V lost 0 bases to trimming and J lost 10 bases, with 7 bases between them. The assay was immunoSEQ multiplex PCR, and TCRdb's table has in-frame clones only and misses some. The repertoire has about 220,000 clones, about 80% of them found once; the top ten carry less than 2.5%. This clonotype originated in a woman in her sixties with acute or convalescent COVID-19. The J gene is TRBJ1-2, the V gene TRBV9; D unclear. The sample consisted of peripheral blood. The CDR3 loop reads CASSVGPSYTF. CDR3 nucleotide sequence: TGTGCCAGCAGCGTAGGTCCCTCCTACACCTTC.